The 19 T cell receptor beta chains given below trace back to one sample, sequenced in a study of tumor-infiltrating lymphocytes in oesophageal squamous cell carcinoma. Using its own MiXCR run on the PCR reads, TCRdb lists one record per CDR3 protein. The data contain nearly 20,000 distinct CDR3 sequences, almost 40% of them singletons. Sequenced material: blood. The receptors come from a male donor with esophageal squamous cell carcinoma.

This clonotype was seen more than once but under ten times. As DNA, the CDR3 is TGCAGTGCTAGTTGGACTAGCGGAAACAATGAGCAGTTCTTC. Translated, it gives CSASWTSGNNEQFF. The chain has TRBV20-1 and TRBJ2-1; 10 nucleotides match TRBD2. The CDR3 covers 14 residues. CDR1 and CDR2 from the germline V gene are DFQATT and SNEGSKA (reference sequence). The J segment lost 5 bases and the V segment lost 3 bases, leaving 4 bases of the junction unmatched.

Worth noting for this clonotype: The CDR3 end shows no conserved phenylalanine or tryptophan, and so a read error is likely. The DNA is omitted, as the CDR3 cannot be located on it reliably, and the CDR3 follows TCRdb's listing. The chain recombines TRBV7-6 with TRBJ2-4; the table's D gene call, TRBD1, was not cross checked with the DNA. The CDR3 sequence runs 15 residues, both termini included. CDR1 SGHVS and CDR2 FNYEAQ come from the germline V gene. CDR3 sequence reads: CASSSTPRYEQYFGP.

This clonotype was observed at least ten times. The genes are TRBV2 and TRBJ2-5; 11 bases are shared with TRBD1. The CDR3 runs 16 residues. V lost 3 bases, J lost 4 bases, and 7 bases stayed unmatched. The germline V gene has CDR1 SNHLY and CDR2 FYNNEI. CDR3 bases: TGTGCCAGCAGTGATGGATCCGGGACAGGGGGAGAGACCCAGTACTTC. As protein: CASSDGSGTGGETQYF. The variable domain in full, with the rest retrieved from reference TRBV2 and TRBJ2-5, is EPEVTQTPSHQVTQMGQEVILRCVPISNHLYFYWYRQILGQKVEFLVSFYNNEISEKSEIFDDQFSVERPDGSNFTLKIRSTKLEDSAMYFCASSDGSGTGGETQYFGPGTRLLVL.

In its sample, this clonotype was seen a few times. V is TRBV7-2 and J is TRBJ2-3; D is ambiguous. The CDR3 is 17 amino acids. Per germline, CDR1 SGHTA and CDR2 FQGNSA. The germline V and J ends were trimmed by 0 bases and 2 bases, with 15 bases remaining between them. CDR3 loop: CASSLASGSTITDTQYF. The CDR3 nucleotides read TGTGCCAGCAGCTTAGCGTCCGGCTCCACAATCACAGATACGCAGTATTTT.

This clonotype is judged medium-sized (0.01 to 0.1%). The V and J genes are TRBV6-1 and TRBJ2-1; a possible D gene is TRBD2 (6 bases). This CDR3 is 14 amino acids long. From germline, CDR1 is MNHNS and CDR2 SASEGT. V dropped 3 bases and J dropped 6 bases, with 12 bases sitting between them. Written as DNA, the CDR3 is TGTGCCAGCAGTGATCAAGCGGGTCGCAATGAGCAGTTCTTC. Translated, it gives CASSDQAGRNEQFF.

V is TRBV10-3 and J is TRBJ2-1; TRBD1 aligns across 7 bases. Germline V lookup: CDR1 ENHRY, CDR2 SYGVKD. Losses at the gene ends were 5 bases for V and 10 bases for J; bases not matched to a gene: 8. The CDR3 is made up of 13 amino acids. CDR3: CAISRQGSYEQFF. CDR3 nucleotides: TGTGCCATCAGTCGACAGGGATCCTACGAGCAGTTCTTC.

The chain uses TRBV7-2 and TRBJ2-3, with 10 bases identical to TRBD2. The CDR3 has 15 residues. Losses at the gene ends were 3 bases for V and 6 bases for J; bases not matched to a gene: 6. Germline CDR1 is SGHTA and CDR2 is FQGNSA. This CDR3 is CASSFLAGVFDTQYF. The CDR3 coding sequence is TGTGCCAGCAGCTTCCTAGCGGGGGTCTTCGATACGCAGTATTTT. The whole variable domain, filled in from reference TRBV7-2 and TRBJ2-3, reads GAGVSQSPSNKVTEKGKDVELRCDPISGHTALYWYRQSLGQGLEFLIYFQGNSAPDKSGLPSDRFSAERTGGSVSTLTIQRTQQEDSAVYLCASSFLAGVFDTQYFGPGTRLTVL.

This clonotype was seen only a few times. V usage is TRBV7-9 and J usage is TRBJ1-2; D not certain. Per the germline V gene, CDR1 is SEHNR and CDR2 is FQNEAQ (reference sequence). The CDR3 runs 16 residues. V was shortened by 6 bases and J by 0 bases, with 17 bases between the two germline ends. The DNA of the CDR3 is TGTGCCAGCAGAGGGTCCCTCCTCGGGACTAACTATGGCTACACCTTC. Residues: CASRGSLLGTNYGYTF.

This clonotype was observed a handful of times. The gene calls are TRBV10-3 and TRBJ2-3; 12 bases line up with TRBD2. V shed 8 bases, J shed 4 bases, and the junction held 1 base outside the gene matches. CDR3 size: 13 residues. The V gene's germline CDR1 is ENHRY and CDR2 SYGVKD. CDR3 loop: CAIASGGADTQYF. The DNA for the CDR3 is TGTGCCATCGCTAGCGGGGGGGCAGATACGCAGTATTTT.

This clonotype was observed at least ten times. The V call is TRBV12-3 or TRBV12-4, the J call TRBJ1-5; possible D gene TRBD1, 5 bases. Trimming cost V 2 bases and J 5 bases, with 13 bases left between them. This CDR3 spans 15 amino acids. The CDR3 coding sequence is TGTGCCAGCAGTTTACTAGCAGGGTCCGATCAGCCCCAGCATTTT. Residues: CASSLLAGSDQPQHF.

The CDR3 region has the DNA TGCGCCAGCAGCCCCGGACAGGGCGAGCAGTACTTC. Encoded protein: CASSPGQGEQYF. The rearrangement links TRBV5-1 to TRBJ2-4, with TRBD1 matching over 8 bases. The better agreement between TRBJ2-7 and the DNA end casts doubt on the J call. CDR1 and CDR2 from the germline V gene are SGHRS and YFSETQ. The CDR3 runs to 12 residues.

This clonotype was picked up a small number of times. The chain has TRBV19 and TRBJ2-1; 13 bases agree with TRBD2. J gave up 6 bases and V 2 bases, and 4 bases lay outside the gene matches. Germline V gene lookup returns CDR1 LNHDA and CDR2 SQIVND (reference sequence). This CDR3 region has 16 residues. The CDR3 bases are TGTGCCAGTAGTATACAAGGACTAGCGGGGGCCAATGAGCAGTTCTTC. Amino acids: CASSIQGLAGANEQFF. Combining the CDR3 with reference TRBV19 and TRBJ2-1 gives the whole variable domain DGGITQSPKYLFRKEGQNVTLSCEQNLNHDAMYWYRQDPGQGLRLIYYSQIVNDFQKGDIAEGYSVSREKKESFPLTVTSAQKNPTAFYLCASSIQGLAGANEQFFGPGTRLTVL.

CDR3 loop: CASSTGDSGANVLTF. The CDR3 DNA sequence: TGTGCCAGCAGTACAGGGGACTCTGGGGCCAACGTCCTGACTTTC. The chain employs TRBV7-2 and TRBJ2-6; 7 bases match TRBD1. This CDR3 spans 15 amino acids. V lost 6 bases and J lost 0; bases outside the gene matches: 2. Germline V gene lookup returns CDR1 SGHTA and CDR2 FQGNSA.

DNA for the CDR3: TGCGCCAGCAGCCCCACAGATACGCAGTATTTT. It encodes CASSPTDTQYF. The chain is built from TRBV5-1 and TRBJ2-3; D is uncertain. This CDR3 has 11 amino acids. V dropped 4 bases and J dropped 2 bases, with 2 bases sitting between them. Germline assignment: CDR1 SGHRS and CDR2 YFSETQ.

In its sample, this clonotype was seen many times. The chain has TRBV5-1 and TRBJ1-1; 8 nucleotides agree with TRBD1. The junction had 7 bases not matched to a gene; V was cut back by 2 bases and J by 1 base. The CDR3 is made up of 16 amino acids. From germline, CDR1 is SGHRS and CDR2 YFSETQ. The DNA of the CDR3 is TGCGCCAGCAGCTTAGCGACAGGGGAGTGGAACACTGAAGCTTTCTTT. Residues: CASSLATGEWNTEAFF.

Note on this clonotype: Here the CDR3 omits its conserved ending phenylalanine or tryptophan, so a read error is the likely source. The limits of the CDR3 on the DNA are not certain, so only TCRdb's listed CDR3 is given. This chain joins TRBV10-3 and TRBJ2-3; no check of the table's D call, TRBD1, against the DNA was made. The CDR3 totals 15 residues, both ends included. Germline CDR1 is ENHRY and CDR2 is SYGVKD. The CDR3 spells CAISEAAGGIYEQYS.

The rearrangement links TRBV7-2 to TRBJ2-1; 9 bases align to TRBD2. V dropped 7 bases and J dropped 5; count of bases not matched to a gene: 6. The V gene's germline CDR1 is SGHTA and CDR2 FQGNSA. This CDR3 has 14 amino acids. The DNA of the CDR3 is TGTGCCAGCAAAAGCGGGAGGACCAACAATGAGCAGTTCTTC. This translates into CASKSGRTNNEQFF.

The CDR3 sequence: CASSPQGRGYTF. DNA for the CDR3: TGTGCCAGCAGCCCACAGGGACGCGGCTACACCTTC. V gene TRBV11-2 combines with J gene TRBJ2-7, with a possible D match to TRBD1 (6 bases). The DNA matches TRBJ1-2 better at its end, which makes the J call doubtful. CDR3 size: 12 residues. The V gene's germline CDR1 is SGHAT and CDR2 FQNNGV.

In its sample, this clonotype was seen many times. V is TRBV5-6 and J is TRBJ1-6; tentatively, D is TRBD1 (5 bases). Per germline, CDR1 SGHDT and CDR2 YYEEEE. The CDR3 length is 15 residues. The V gene lost 4 bases and the J gene lost 8 bases, with 16 bases spanning the gap. CDR3 coding DNA: TGTGCCAGCAGCGGAACCGGGGGACGTGATTCACCCCTCCACTTT. Residues: CASSGTGGRDSPLHF.